This T cell receptor beta chain is from a study of T cell responses to AZD1222 COVID-19 vaccine. Study-wide findings and caveats: Of spike-specific TCRs, nearly half reportedly target regions left unmutated in variants.

This CDR3 has 13 amino acids. CDR1 is SQVTM, CDR2 ANQGSEA, per germline. V lost 5 bases, J lost 5 bases, and 2 bases stayed unmatched. The data were produced by immunoSEQ multiplex PCR, yet TCRdb's version contains in-frame clones alone and is incomplete. Of some 120,000 clones in the sample, 85% to 95% are singletons; the top ten hold 2.5% to 3%. Details on this clone: What it binds is unknown.

Sequenced material: peripheral blood, taken on day 0 of AZD1222 vaccination. The receptor was isolated from an adult in good health. The genes are TRBV29-1 and TRBJ1-4; the match to TRBD1 covers 10 bases. The CDR3 DNA follows: TGCAGCGTTCTGGGACAGGGGAATGAAAAACTGTTTTTT. Its translation: CSVLGQGNEKLFF.